This T cell receptor beta chain stems from a study of blood T cell repertoires in COVID-19. Across the whole study: Sites across the United States, Italy and Spain contributed samples from acute and convalescent COVID-19.

Participant-given clinical history determined each cohort assignment. In the authors' workflow: Nucleated cell number was recorded as an estimate derived from reference gene primer amplification. Libraries were prepared by immunoSEQ multiplex PCR; TCRdb keeps only in-frame clonotypes and omits some of them. The V and J calls and clone size come from that table; D and trimming were worked out from the DNA. Of almost 400,000 clones listed, roughly 86% are singletons. The origin of this receptor is a woman under 40 who had recovered from COVID-19. The specimen sequenced was PBMCs or T cells enriched from blood (not recorded which).

The DNA of the CDR3 is TGTGCCAGCAGGAAAGTGGAGTTGAACACTGAAGCTTTCTTT. Translated: CASRKVELNTEAFF. The chain has TRBV6-5 and TRBJ1-1; D not resolved. The CDR3 consists of 14 residues. Germline V lookup: CDR1 MNHEY, CDR2 SVGAGI. Trimming pared 6 bases from V and 0 bases from J, leaving 11 bases between.